In this sample, the clone carrying this T cell receptor beta chain turned up once. The sample originates from a study of blood T cell repertoires in COVID-19. For the study at large: Italy, Spain and the United States were the sources of the convalescent and acute COVID-19 samples. The analysed material was cDNA or gDNA that came from T cells, B-cell-depleted T cells, or PBMCs.

As originally analysed: Nucleated cell number was recorded as an estimate derived from reference gene primer amplification. Repertoires were generated with immunoSEQ multiplex PCR, while TCRdb's copy carries only in-frame clones and drops some. From that table come the V and J calls and clone size; the DNA was used to work out D and trimming. This table has approximately 200,000 clones, 88% appearing once. Germline lookup yields CDR1 SGHNT and CDR2 YENEEA. CDR3 length: 13 amino acids. With 3 bases removed from V and 5 bases from J, the gap between germline ends came to 8 bases. The receptor's source is a woman under 40 with acute or convalescent COVID-19. The J gene is TRBJ2-1, the V gene TRBV11-3; unclear D gene. The sequenced material came from peripheral blood. The CDR3: CASSFRQNNEQFF. The CDR3 bases are TGTGCCAGCAGCTTTCGACAAAACAATGAGCAGTTCTTC.